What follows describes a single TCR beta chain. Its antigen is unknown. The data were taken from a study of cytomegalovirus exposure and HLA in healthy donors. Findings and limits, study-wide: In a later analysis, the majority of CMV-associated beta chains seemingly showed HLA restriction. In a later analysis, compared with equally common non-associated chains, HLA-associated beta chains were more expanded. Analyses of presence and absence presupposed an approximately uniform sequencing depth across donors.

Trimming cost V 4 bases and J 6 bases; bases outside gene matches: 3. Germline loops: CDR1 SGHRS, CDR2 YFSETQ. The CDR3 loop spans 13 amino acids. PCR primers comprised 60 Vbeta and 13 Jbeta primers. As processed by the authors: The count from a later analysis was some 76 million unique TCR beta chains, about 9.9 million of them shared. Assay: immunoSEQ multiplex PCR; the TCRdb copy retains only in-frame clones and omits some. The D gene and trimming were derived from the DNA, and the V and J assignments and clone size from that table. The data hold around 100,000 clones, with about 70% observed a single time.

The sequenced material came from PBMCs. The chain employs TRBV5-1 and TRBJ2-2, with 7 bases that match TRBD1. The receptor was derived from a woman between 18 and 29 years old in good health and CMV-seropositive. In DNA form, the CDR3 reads TGCGCCAGCAGCACAACAGGGGCCGGGGAGCTGTTTTTT. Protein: CASSTTGAGELFF.